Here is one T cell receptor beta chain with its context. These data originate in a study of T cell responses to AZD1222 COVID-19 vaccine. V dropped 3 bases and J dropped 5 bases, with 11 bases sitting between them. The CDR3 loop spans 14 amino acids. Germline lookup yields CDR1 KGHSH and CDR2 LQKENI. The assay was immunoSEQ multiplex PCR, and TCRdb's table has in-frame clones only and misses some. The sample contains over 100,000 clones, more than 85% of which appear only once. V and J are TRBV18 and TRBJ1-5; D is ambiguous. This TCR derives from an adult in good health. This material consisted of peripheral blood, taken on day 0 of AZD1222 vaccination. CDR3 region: CASSPRAADQPQHF. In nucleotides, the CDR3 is TGTGCCAGCTCACCTAGGGCGGCGGATCAGCCCCAGCATTTT.